This TCR beta chain is drawn from a study of OX40 agonist ivuxolimab in advanced cancers. TCRdb's copy holds only in-frame clones and misses some; the assay was immunoSEQ multiplex PCR. This table has thousands of clones, 79% appearing once. The CDR3 runs to 14 residues. V lost 6 bases and J 2 bases, leaving 12 bases between the germline ends. Germline CDR1 is LNHNV and CDR2 is YYDKDF (reference sequence). The investigators sampled blood at baseline, at cycle 4 day 1, and at cycle 7 day 1. The source of this sequence is an adult with an advanced solid tumor such as melanoma, head and neck, liver or kidney cancer. The chain combines TRBV15 with TRBJ2-3; maybe TRBD1 (6 bases). Source: CD4+ or CD8+ T cells sorted from blood, taken in a trial of the OX40 agonist ivuxolimab. The CDR3, as DNA: TGTGCCACCAGGGGACAAGGGGACACAGATACGCAGTATTTT. The encoded protein is CATRGQGDTDTQYF.